This T cell receptor beta chain was sequenced for a study of cytomegalovirus exposure and HLA in healthy donors. Study-level points and caveats: TCR beta chain V- and J-gene trimming was linked, in a later analysis, to a missense variant in DCLRE1C.

This CDR3 contains 15 residues. Germline CDR1 and CDR2: SGHTA and FQGNSA. V lost 2 bases and J lost 6, with 16 bases in between. On this clone itself: Its antigen is not identified.

This PCR relied on a set of 60 Vbeta primers and 13 Jbeta primers. Sequencing was performed with immunoSEQ multiplex PCR; in TCRdb, only in-frame clones are kept and a portion is missing. The data show 85,000 to 130,000 clones, around 71% seen once. The chain couples TRBV7-2 to TRBJ1-2, with D possibly TRBD1 on 5 matching bases. The origin of this receptor is a boy younger than 18 in good health and CMV-seronegative. What was sequenced was PBMCs. The CDR3 loop reads CASSLWQGQKDGYTF. The CDR3 nucleotides are TGTGCCAGCAGCTTATGGCAGGGCCAAAAGGATGGCTACACCTTC.